These 10 T cell receptor beta chains were all obtained from the same sample, sequenced in a study of response to subunit inactivated influenza vaccine. Each CDR3 protein is one row after TCRdb ran MiXCR on the RT-PCR reads. The sample has about 540,000 distinct CDR3 sequences; 20% to 25% are singletons. This sample was also put to use in a study of T cells expressing NK-cell markers. As reported in that work: It was by 5'RACE template switching with UMIs that TCR beta cDNA was made.

The sample in question was CD4+ T cells sorted from PBMCs, obtained 12 days after vaccination. These receptors all come from a man aged 45 to 65 who received an inactivated influenza vaccine.

V gene TRBV14 combines with J gene TRBJ2-5; no definite D call. The V end was cut by 1 base, the J end by 3 bases, with 9 bases between. The CDR3 totals 14 residues. Germline CDR1 and CDR2: SGHDN and FVKESK. CDR3 protein: CASSQGVAEETQYF. The CDR3 bases are TGTGCCAGCAGCCAAGGAGTTGCGGAAGAGACCCAGTACTTC. Full variable domain (outside the CDR3, taken from reference TRBV14 and TRBJ2-5): EAGVTQFPSHSVIEKGQTVTLRCDPISGHDNLYWYRRVMGKEIKFLLHFVKESKQDESGMPNNRFLAERTGGTYSTLKVQPAELEDSGVYFCASSQGVAEETQYFGPGTRLLVL.

The chain combines TRBV3-1 with TRBJ1-3; 7 bases agree with TRBD1. The CDR3 has 15 amino acids. Trimming cost V 0 bases and J 4 bases; bases outside gene matches: 3. CDR1 LGHDT and CDR2 YNNKEL come from the germline V gene (reference sequence). The CDR3 sequence: CASSQDAGGGNTIYF. The CDR3 coding sequence is TGTGCCAGCAGCCAAGATGCAGGGGGAGGAAACACCATATATTTT.

The sample holds a few counts of this clonotype. Compared with germline, one end of the junction differs, possibly owing to a read error. The J gene is TRBJ2-7, the V gene TRBV20-1, with a possible D match to TRBD2 (5 bases). Germline CDR1 reads DFQATT; CDR2 reads SNEGSKA (reference sequence). This CDR3 region has 11 residues. As DNA, the CDR3 is TGCAGTGCTAGAGATGGTTCCAGGAGGCCCTTC. Translating it yields CSARDGSRRPF.

V gene TRBV2 combines with J gene TRBJ2-5; a weak D match, TRBD1 (6 bases). This CDR3 is built from 15 residues. V gave up 2 bases and J gave up 4 bases, with 14 bases separating them. CDR1 is SNHLY and CDR2 is FYNNEI in the germline V gene. The CDR3 sequence is CASSEWGQSRETQYF. In DNA form, the CDR3 reads TGTGCCAGCAGTGAATGGGGGCAGTCCAGAGAGACCCAGTACTTC. Filled out from reference TRBV2 and TRBJ2-5, the complete variable domain reads EPEVTQTPSHQVTQMGQEVILRCVPISNHLYFYWYRQILGQKVEFLVSFYNNEISEKSEIFDDQFSVERPDGSNFTLKIRSTKLEDSAMYFCASSEWGQSRETQYFGPGTRLLVL.

The chain links TRBV3-1 to TRBJ1-6; 7 bases line up with TRBD1. The CDR3 length is 14 residues. Per the germline V gene, CDR1 is LGHDT and CDR2 is YNNKEL (reference sequence). V lost 7 bases to trimming and J lost 7 bases; unmatched junction nucleotides: 7. The CDR3 reads CASTTGQRNSPLHF. In DNA, the CDR3 is TGTGCCAGCACTACGGGACAGCGAAATTCACCCCTCCACTTT. The complete variable domain, with remaining parts taken from reference TRBV3-1 and TRBJ1-6, reads DTAVSQTPKYLVTQMGNDKSIKCEQNLGHDTMYWYKQDSKKFLKIMFSYNNKELIINETVPNRFSPKSPDKAHLNLHINSLELGDSAVYFCASTTGQRNSPLHFGNGTRLTVT.

This clonotype was observed at least ten times. V usage is TRBV3-1 and J usage is TRBJ2-7; TRBD2 aligns across 8 bases. The V gene end was trimmed by 1 base and the J gene end by 7 bases; junction bases not matched to a gene: 3. The CDR3 spans 13 residues. Germline-derived CDR1 and CDR2 are LGHDT and YNNKEL (reference sequence). The CDR3 here is CASSQGGGLEQYF. The CDR3 DNA reads TGTGCCAGCAGCCAAGGCGGGGGGTTGGAGCAGTACTTC.

This clonotype was seen a handful of times. The chain recombines TRBV24-1 with TRBJ1-6; D unresolved. Germline V gene lookup returns CDR1 KGHDR and CDR2 SFDVKD. V lost 5 bases, J lost 6 bases, and 19 bases lay in between. The CDR3 has 17 amino acids. DNA of the CDR3: TGTGCCACCAGTGGCCTCCTAGGACTAATGGGTAATTCACCCCTCCACTTT. This translates into CATSGLLGLMGNSPLHF.

This clonotype appeared once. The rearrangement uses TRBV12-3 or TRBV12-4 and TRBJ2-1, with D perhaps matching TRBD2 (7 bases). The V and J ends lost 6 bases and 6 bases respectively, with 15 bases between them. This CDR3 has 14 residues. Here the CDR3 reads CASRSRRGGNEQFF. CDR3 nucleotide sequence: TGTGCCAGCAGATCAAGGAGGGGGGGCAATGAGCAGTTCTTC.

This rearrangement joins TRBV7-9 to TRBJ2-7, with D hard to call. CDR1 and CDR2 from the germline V gene are SEHNR and FQNEAQ (reference sequence). Deletions cut 1 base from V and 6 bases from J, with 16 bases between. The CDR3 is made up of 15 amino acids. Here the CDR3 reads CASSLERARVGEQYF. The CDR3 DNA reads TGTGCCAGCAGCTTAGAACGTGCGCGTGTAGGCGAGCAGTACTTC. Full variable domain (missing parts from reference TRBV7-9 and TRBJ2-7): DTGVSQNPRHKITKRGQNVTFRCDPISEHNRLYWYRQTLGQGPEFLTYFQNEAQLEKSRLLSDRFSAERPKGSFSTLEIQRTEQGDSAMYLCASSLERARVGEQYFGPGTRLTVT.

V is TRBV29-1 and J is TRBJ2-4; D not resolved. V was trimmed by 3 bases and J by 1 base, leaving 7 bases between them. The CDR3 is made up of 13 amino acids. Germline V gene data show CDR1 as SQVTM and CDR2 as ANQGSEA. CDR3: CSVEQVAKNIQYF. CDR3 sequence (DNA): TGCAGCGTTGAGCAGGTGGCCAAAAACATTCAGTACTTC.